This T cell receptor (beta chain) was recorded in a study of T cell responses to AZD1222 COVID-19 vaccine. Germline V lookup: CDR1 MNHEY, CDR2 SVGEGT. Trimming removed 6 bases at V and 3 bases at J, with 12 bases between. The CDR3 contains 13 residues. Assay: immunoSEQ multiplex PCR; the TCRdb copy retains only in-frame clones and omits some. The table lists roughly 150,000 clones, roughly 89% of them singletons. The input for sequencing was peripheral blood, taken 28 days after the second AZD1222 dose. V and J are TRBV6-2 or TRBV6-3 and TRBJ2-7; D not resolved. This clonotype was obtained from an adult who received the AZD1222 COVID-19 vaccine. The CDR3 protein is CASRPTSDYEQYF. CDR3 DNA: TGTGCCAGCAGACCTACGAGTGACTACGAGCAGTACTTC.